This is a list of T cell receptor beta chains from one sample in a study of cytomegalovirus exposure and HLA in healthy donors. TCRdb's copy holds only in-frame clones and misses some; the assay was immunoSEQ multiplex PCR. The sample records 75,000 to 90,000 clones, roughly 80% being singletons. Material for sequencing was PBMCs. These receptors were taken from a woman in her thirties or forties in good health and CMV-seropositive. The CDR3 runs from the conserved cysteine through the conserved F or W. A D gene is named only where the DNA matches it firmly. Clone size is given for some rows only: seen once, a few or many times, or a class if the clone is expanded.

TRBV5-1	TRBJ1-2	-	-	CASSLGAGVVNGYTF	TGCGCCAGCAGCTTGGGGGCGGGCGTGGTTAATGGCTACACCTTC
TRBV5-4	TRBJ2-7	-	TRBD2	CASTTSGLAGSAEQYF	TGTGCCAGCACCACCTCGGGTCTAGCGGGATCAGCCGAGCAGTACTTC
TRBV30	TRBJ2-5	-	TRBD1	CAWSGGQGRETQYF	TGTGCCTGGAGCGGGGGACAGGGAAGAGAGACCCAGTACTTC
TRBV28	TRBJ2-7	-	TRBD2	CASRTGGTYEQYF	TGTGCCAGCAGAACGGGAGGGACCTACGAGCAGTACTTC
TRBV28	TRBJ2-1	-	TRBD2	CASSPLRLRGRAPSEQFF	TGTGCCAGCAGTCCCCTCCGCTTGCGCGGGAGGGCCCCGAGTGAGCAGTTCTTC
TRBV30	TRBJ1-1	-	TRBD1	CAWSFRDRKNTEAFF	TGTGCCTGGAGTTTCCGGGACAGGAAGAACACTGAAGCTTTCTTT
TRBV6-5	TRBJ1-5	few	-	CASSSPNQPQHF	TGTGCCAGCAGTTCCCCAAATCAGCCCCAGCATTTT
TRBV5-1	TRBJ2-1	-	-	CASSDRRLSYNEQFF	TGCGCCAGCAGTGACAGGCGACTCTCCTACAATGAGCAGTTCTTC
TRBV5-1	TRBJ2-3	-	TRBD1	CASSPGTGRDTQYF	TGCGCCAGCAGCCCCGGGACAGGCAGAGATACGCAGTATTTT
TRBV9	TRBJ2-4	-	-	CASSEGQLPGKNIQYF	TGTGCCAGCAGCGAAGGACAGTTACCGGGGAAAAACATTCAGTACTTC
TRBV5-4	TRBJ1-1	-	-	CASSSGQKMNTEAFF	TGTGCCAGCAGCTCAGGACAGAAGATGAACACTGAAGCTTTCTTT
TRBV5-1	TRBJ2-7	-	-	CASSLGQGSYEQYF	TGCGCCAGCAGCTTGGGGCAGGGATCCTACGAGCAGTACTTC
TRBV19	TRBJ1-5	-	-	CASSQGGRNQPQHF	TGTGCCAGTTCACAGGGTGGGCGCAATCAGCCCCAGCATTTT
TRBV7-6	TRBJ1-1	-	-	CASSLVGGPFSEAFF	TGTGCCAGCAGCTTAGTGGGGGGACCCTTCTCTGAAGCTTTCTTT
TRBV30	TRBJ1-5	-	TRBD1	CAWSVVGTGSQPQHF	TGTGCCTGGAGTGTAGTCGGGACAGGGAGTCAGCCCCAGCATTTT
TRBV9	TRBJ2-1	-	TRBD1	CASSSQGADNEQFF	TGTGCCAGCAGCTCACAGGGGGCGGACAATGAGCAGTTCTTC
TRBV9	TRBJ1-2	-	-	CASSVGPGDGYTF	TGTGCCAGCAGCGTGGGCCCGGGGGATGGCTACACCTTC
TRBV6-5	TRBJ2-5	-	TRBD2	CASSYTQREWETQYF	TGTGCCAGCAGTTATACTCAGCGGGAGTGGGAGACCCAGTACTTC
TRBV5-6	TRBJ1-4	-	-	CASSRTPATNEKLFF	TGTGCCAGCAGCCGGACACCAGCAACTAATGAAAAACTGTTTTTT
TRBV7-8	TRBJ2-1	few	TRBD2	CASSFGLAGVGSYNEQFF	TGTGCCAGCAGCTTCGGACTAGCGGGAGTCGGATCCTACAATGAGCAGTTCTTC
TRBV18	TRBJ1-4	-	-	CASSEDRTTNEKLFF	TGTGCCAGCTCTGAGGACAGAACAACTAATGAAAAACTGTTTTTT
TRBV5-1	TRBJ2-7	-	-	CASSSQGGSYEQYF	TGCGCCAGCAGCTCCCAGGGTGGGTCGTACGAGCAGTACTTC
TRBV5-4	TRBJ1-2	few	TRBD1	CASSYRDRYNYGYTF	TGTGCCAGCAGCTACCGGGACAGGTATAACTATGGCTACACCTTC
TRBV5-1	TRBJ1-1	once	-	CASSLASMNTEAFF	TGCGCCAGCAGCTTGGCGAGCATGAACACTGAAGCTTTCTTT
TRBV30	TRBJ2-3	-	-	CALNQGGGADTQYF	TGTGCCTTAAACCAGGGCGGGGGCGCAGATACGCAGTATTTT
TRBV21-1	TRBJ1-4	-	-	CASSKCGQDEKLFF	TGTGCCAGCAGCAAATGTGGACAGGATGAAAAACTGTTTTTT
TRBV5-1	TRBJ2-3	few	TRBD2	CASSRTSGLTDTQYF	TGCGCCAGCAGCCGGACTAGCGGACTTACAGATACGCAGTATTTT
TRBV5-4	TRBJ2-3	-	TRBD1	CASSRDRVADTQYF	TGTGCCAGCAGCCGGGACAGGGTGGCAGATACGCAGTATTTT
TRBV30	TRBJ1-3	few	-	CAWSVGGSGNTIYF	TGTGCCTGGAGTGTGGGGGGTTCTGGAAACACCATATATTTT
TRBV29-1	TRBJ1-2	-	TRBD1	CSVVWSGGRYGYTF	TGCAGCGTTGTCTGGTCAGGGGGCAGGTATGGCTACACCTTC
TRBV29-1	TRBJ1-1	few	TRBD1	CSVHRQGLAFF	TGCAGCGTACACCGACAGGGTTTGGCTTTCTTT
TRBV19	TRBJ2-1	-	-	CASSQLALGYEQFF	TGTGCCAGTAGCCAACTAGCACTCGGGTATGAGCAGTTCTTC
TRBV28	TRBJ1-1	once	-	CASSETGLRGDTEAFF	TGTGCCAGCAGTGAAACAGGGCTTCGGGGTGACACTGAAGCTTTCTTT
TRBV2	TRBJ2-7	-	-	CASSAHQGTSSYEQYF	TGTGCCAGCAGTGCCCACCAGGGTACGAGCTCCTACGAGCAGTACTTC
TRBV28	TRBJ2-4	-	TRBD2	CASTGVAGDGAKNIQYF	TGTGCCAGCACGGGGGTAGCGGGAGACGGGGCCAAAAACATTCAGTACTTC
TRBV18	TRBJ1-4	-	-	CASSQSVQQPNEKLFF	TGTGCCAGCTCACAGTCCGTGCAACAACCTAATGAAAAACTGTTTTTT
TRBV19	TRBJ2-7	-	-	CASSMEGAYEQYF	TGTGCCAGTAGTATGGAAGGGGCCTACGAGCAGTACTTC
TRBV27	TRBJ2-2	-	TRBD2	CASSSGLAGGPTGELFF	TGTGCCAGCAGTTCCGGACTAGCGGGAGGGCCCACCGGGGAGCTGTTTTTT
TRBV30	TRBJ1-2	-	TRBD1	CAWSVGRTGATINYGYTF	TGTGCCTGGAGTGTAGGCAGGACAGGGGCGACTATTAACTATGGCTACACCTTC
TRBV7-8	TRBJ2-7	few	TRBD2	CASSFPRTSGSYEQYF	TGTGCCAGCAGCTTCCCGCGGACTAGCGGGAGCTACGAGCAGTACTTC
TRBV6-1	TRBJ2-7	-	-	CASSAQGYEQYF	TGTGCCAGCAGTGCCCAGGGCTACGAGCAGTACTTC
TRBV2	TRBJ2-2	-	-	CASKDKFTGELFF	TGTGCCAGCAAGGACAAGTTCACCGGGGAGCTGTTTTTT
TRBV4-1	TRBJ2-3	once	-	CASSQVASKGVGDTQYF	TGCGCCAGCAGCCAAGTCGCTAGTAAGGGGGTGGGGGATACGCAGTATTTT
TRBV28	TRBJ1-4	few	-	CASSVRGLDEKLFF	TGTGCCAGCAGTGTCAGGGGCCTCGATGAAAAACTGTTTTTT